The 26 T cell receptor beta chains below come from one sample, sequenced in a study of spatial heterogeneity in lung cancer (dated by TCRdb to about 2019). Sample time point, as interpreted from the label and publication: blood at routine non-recurrence follow-up after resection. Libraries came from 5' RACE. Data came from a NextSeq 500. TCRdb redid the processing of the public reads, applying fastp at Q25 and MiXCR, and retained in-frame beta chains. Here each entry gathers all rows of one CDR3 protein and keeps the most common genes and DNA. For this sample there are around 100,000 distinct CDR3 sequences; roughly a tenth appear just once. Clones ranked in the top ten supply around 24% of the sample. The sample was PBMCs, taken at follow-up. Source of these receptors: a female donor with early-stage non-small cell lung cancer.

J is TRBJ2-7 and V is TRBV28; D tentatively reads TRBD1 or TRBD2 (5 bases each). The CDR3 runs to 14 residues. CDR1 MDHEN and CDR2 SYDVKM come from the germline V gene. Trimming stripped 5 bases from V and 2 bases from J, with 13 bases between. CDR3 sequence (DNA): TGTGCCAGCAGTCCCGGGACCCCCCCCTACGAGCAGTACTTC. Amino acids: CASSPGTPPYEQYF.

This clonotype has more than one count but fewer than ten. The chain recombines TRBV27 with TRBJ1-4; D remains ambiguous. V dropped 6 bases and J dropped 7 bases, with 21 bases sitting between them. This CDR3 has 16 amino acids. Germline loops: CDR1 MNHEY, CDR2 SMNVEV (reference sequence). Here the CDR3 reads CASRPSGRSSGEKLFF. CDR3 DNA: TGTGCCAGCAGACCAAGTGGTCGATCTTCCGGTGAAAAACTGTTTTTT.

This clonotype was seen many times. V usage is TRBV10-3 and J usage is TRBJ1-1, with D unresolved. Looked up from germline, CDR1 is ENHRY and CDR2 is SYGVKD. The germline V and J ends were trimmed by 4 bases and 5 bases, with 14 bases remaining between them. CDR3 length: 14 amino acids. The CDR3 DNA reads as TGTGCCATCAGTGCAACAGAGGCGTTAACTGAAGCTTTCTTT. Translation: CAISATEALTEAFF.

CDR3 loop: CASSYSGLAGIDTQYF. The DNA for the CDR3 is TGTGCCAGCAGTTACTCGGGACTAGCGGGAATAGATACGCAGTATTTT. The rearrangement joins TRBV6-5 to TRBJ2-3; 13 positions agree with TRBD2. The V and J ends lost 0 bases and 5 bases, in that order; junction bases with no gene match: 2. The germline gives CDR1 MNHEY, CDR2 SVGAGI. This CDR3 has 16 amino acids.

V is TRBV4-2 and J is TRBJ2-7, with D possibly being TRBD1 (6 bases). Trimming took 4 bases from V and 1 from J, leaving 11 bases between them. Germline CDR1 LGHNA, CDR2 YNFKEQ. The CDR3 has 14 residues. The CDR3 DNA reads as TGTGCCAGCAGCCCCCGGGACACTTCCTACGAGCAGTACTTC. It yields the protein CASSPRDTSYEQYF.

As regards this clonotype: Germline and junction disagree at one end, which may indicate a read error. The chain carries TRBV7-7 and TRBJ2-2; D is unclear. CDR1 and CDR2 from the germline V gene are SSHAT and FNYEAQ (reference sequence). The CDR3 spans 13 residues. CDR3 loop: CASSASDTGELFF. DNA of the CDR3: TGTGCTAGCAGCGCTAGTGACACCGGGGAGCTGTTTTTT.

This clonotype was counted only a few times. The V gene is TRBV7-9, the J gene TRBJ2-3, with D tentatively TRBD1 (5 bases). Trimming shortened V by 5 bases and J by 1 base, and 16 bases separated the two germline ends. CDR1 is SEHNR and CDR2 is FQNEAQ in the germline V gene (reference sequence). The CDR3 has 16 residues. The CDR3 loop reads CASSLWIWGGTDTQYF. For the CDR3, the DNA is TGTGCCAGCAGCCTATGGATATGGGGCGGCACAGATACGCAGTATTTT.

The gene calls are TRBV11-2 and TRBJ2-2; TRBD2 agrees at 8 bases. The V gene's germline CDR1 is SGHAT and CDR2 FQNNGV. There are 15 residues in the CDR3. V lost 5 bases to trimming and J lost 4 bases; unmatched junction nucleotides: 6. The chain's CDR3 is CASSVSGRATGELFF. The CDR3 DNA sequence: TGTGCCAGCAGCGTCTCCGGGAGGGCCACCGGGGAGCTGTTTTTT.

This clonotype was seen more than once but under ten times. The chain uses TRBV28 and TRBJ2-2; D not resolved. Between the trimmed V and J ends, which lost 0 bases and 0 bases, there was a span of 11 bases. CDR1 MDHEN and CDR2 SYDVKM come from the germline V gene. The CDR3 totals 17 residues. The CDR3 protein is CASSLWAPTANTGELFF. CDR3 DNA sequence: TGTGCCAGCAGTTTATGGGCGCCTACGGCGAACACCGGGGAGCTGTTTTTT.

The chain is built from TRBV28 and TRBJ2-7; TRBD2 is a possible D gene (6 bases). This CDR3 has 16 amino acids. V dropped 6 bases and J dropped 1 base, with 19 bases sitting between them. The germline V gene has CDR1 MDHEN and CDR2 SYDVKM. The CDR3 spells CASRAPRETGSYEQYF. CDR3 bases: TGTGCCAGCAGGGCCCCCCGGGAGACGGGGTCCTACGAGCAGTACTTC.

The chain links TRBV11-1 to TRBJ2-1, with TRBD2 matching 8 bases. This CDR3 contains 15 residues. The germline V gene encodes CDR1 SGHAT and CDR2 FQDESV (reference sequence). V lost 1 base and J lost 7; bases outside the gene matches: 6. The CDR3 protein is CASSLVAGRENEQFF. For the CDR3, the DNA is TGTGCCAGCAGCTTAGTTGCCGGGAGGGAGAATGAGCAGTTCTTC.

This chain connects TRBV5-1 to TRBJ2-7, with D unresolved. CDR3 length equals 14 residues. V was pared by 2 bases and J by 5 bases, with 14 bases between. The germline V gene has CDR1 SGHRS and CDR2 YFSETQ. CDR3 in amino acids: CASSLSSSRNEQYF. The CDR3 coding sequence is TGCGCCAGCAGCTTATCTTCCAGTCGGAACGAGCAGTACTTC.

A few counts support this clonotype. The J gene is TRBJ2-3, the V gene TRBV20-1; TRBD2 matches at 8 bases. The CDR3 spans 16 residues. After removal of 4 bases from V and 2 bases from J, the junction contained 11 bases not matched to a gene. Germline V lookup: CDR1 DFQATT, CDR2 SNEGSKA (reference sequence). The CDR3 DNA follows: TGCAGTGCTACCCCCAAGCGAGCGGGGGTCACAGATACGCAGTATTTT. Translation gives CSATPKRAGVTDTQYF.

This clonotype appeared many times. The chain uses TRBV2 and TRBJ1-2; D call uncertain. Germline V gene data show CDR1 as SNHLY and CDR2 as FYNNEI. V lost 3 bases and J lost 1, with 9 bases in between. The CDR3 length is 14 residues. Here the CDR3 reads CASSDEGSNYGYTF. The CDR3 DNA reads TGTGCCAGCAGTGATGAGGGTAGTAACTATGGCTACACCTTC. The whole variable domain, remainder taken from reference TRBV2 and TRBJ1-2, is EPEVTQTPSHQVTQMGQEVILRCVPISNHLYFYWYRQILGQKVEFLVSFYNNEISEKSEIFDDQFSVERPDGSNFTLKIRSTKLEDSAMYFCASSDEGSNYGYTFGSGTRLTVV.

The rearrangement links TRBV20-1 to TRBJ2-7; D is undetermined. Trimming shortened V by 1 base and J by 3 bases, and 13 bases separated the two germline ends. Germline CDR1 reads DFQATT; CDR2 reads SNEGSKA (reference sequence). This CDR3 has 14 residues. The CDR3 loop is CSARGRRILYEQYF. The CDR3 DNA is TGCAGTGCTAGAGGTCGTCGCATACTCTACGAGCAGTACTTC.

The chain couples TRBV20-1 to TRBJ2-6, with D possibly called TRBD1 or TRBD2 (5 bases each). V was trimmed by 3 bases and J by 0 bases, leaving 12 bases between them. Looked up from germline, CDR1 is DFQATT and CDR2 is SNEGSKA (reference sequence). This CDR3 comprises 16 residues. CDR3 protein: CSASGGKGSGANVLTF. The CDR3 coding sequence is TGCAGTGCTAGTGGGGGAAAGGGCTCTGGGGCCAACGTCCTGACTTTC.

Only a few counts were recorded for this clonotype. The rearrangement uses TRBV4-2 and TRBJ1-4; tentative D call: TRBD1 (5 bases). The V end lost 1 base, the J end lost 5 bases, and 14 bases lay between the germline ends. The CDR3 length is 16 residues. Germline CDR1 is LGHNA and CDR2 is YNFKEQ. The CDR3, as DNA: TGTGCCAGCAGCCAAGCCGCGCGACAGTCGAATGAAAAACTGTTTTTT. It codes for CASSQAARQSNEKLFF.

V gene TRBV3-1 combines with J gene TRBJ2-1; 11 positions agree with TRBD2. J lost 5 bases, V lost 5 bases, and 5 bases had no gene match. CDR1 is LGHDT and CDR2 is YNNKEL in the germline V gene (reference sequence). This CDR3 comprises 15 residues. The CDR3 bases are TGTGCCAGCAGCACACTAGCGGGAGCTCACAATGAGCAGTTCTTC. This sequence encodes CASSTLAGAHNEQFF.

This clonotype appeared many times. The chain carries TRBV29-1 and TRBJ1-2, with D tentatively TRBD1 (6 bases). CDR3 size: 13 residues. Germline CDR1 is SQVTM and CDR2 is ANQGSEA. V gave up 1 base and J gave up 7 bases, with 13 bases separating them. CDR3: CSVEGQAGGGYTF. CDR3 bases: TGCAGCGTTGAAGGACAGGCCGGGGGTGGCTACACCTTC.

This clonotype has only a few counts. The chain links TRBV28 to TRBJ2-1; 12 bases fit TRBD2. V shed 2 bases and J 5 bases; nucleotides not matched to a gene: 16. The CDR3 length is 20 residues. Germline CDR1 MDHEN, CDR2 SYDVKM. The CDR3: CASSLILGTSGRTSHNEQFF. The CDR3, as DNA: TGTGCCAGCAGTTTAATTTTAGGGACTAGCGGGCGTACCTCTCACAATGAGCAGTTCTTC.

The chain couples TRBV5-4 to TRBJ2-3, with 9 bases that match TRBD2. The CDR3 is 15 residues long. Germline loops: CDR1 SGHNT, CDR2 YYREEE (reference sequence). The V and J ends lost 0 bases and 2 bases, in that order; junction bases with no gene match: 1. Here the CDR3 reads CASSLASGTTDTQYF. The DNA of the CDR3 is TGTGCCAGCAGCTTGGCTAGCGGGACCACAGATACGCAGTATTTT.

The chain joins TRBV18 to TRBJ1-5; D gene ambiguous. Germline V lookup: CDR1 KGHSH, CDR2 LQKENI. V was clipped by 2 bases and J by 0 bases, with 11 bases between them. The CDR3 extends over 16 amino acids. CDR3 in DNA: TGTGCCAGCTCACCATCGAGCGGATATAGCAATCAGCCCCAGCATTTT. Translating gives CASSPSSGYSNQPQHF.

This clonotype was seen more than once but under ten times. The rearrangement uses TRBV7-9 and TRBJ1-1; D remains ambiguous. The CDR3 is made up of 14 amino acids. V was trimmed by 5 bases and J by 3 bases, leaving 13 bases between them. Germline CDR1 and CDR2: SEHNR and FQNEAQ (reference sequence). The CDR3 spells CASSPTLRDTEAFF. The DNA of the CDR3 is TGTGCCAGCAGCCCGACCTTGAGGGACACTGAAGCTTTCTTT.

This clonotype has a handful of counts. The gene calls are TRBV13 and TRBJ2-1; D not resolved. V gave up 7 bases and J gave up 1 base, with 14 bases separating them. This CDR3 spans 15 amino acids. Germline V gene data show CDR1 as PRHDT and CDR2 as FYEKMQ (reference sequence). CDR3 residues: CASTRRSQSYNEQFF. CDR3 DNA: TGTGCCAGCACAAGAAGGAGCCAGTCCTACAATGAGCAGTTCTTC.

As regards this clonotype: The junction and the germline gene differ at one end; a read error may be behind it. The gene calls are TRBV20-1 and TRBJ2-7; no definite D call. The CDR3 is 12 amino acids. CDR1 and CDR2 (germline): DFQATT, SNEGSKA (reference sequence). As DNA, the CDR3 is TGCAGTGCTAGAGATGGTACCTACGGGCAGTACTTC. Protein product: CSARDGTYGQYF.

This clonotype has more than one count but fewer than ten. The genes are TRBV29-1 and TRBJ2-1; perhaps TRBD2 as D (6 bases). The V and J ends lost 4 bases and 6 bases respectively, with 16 bases between them. The CDR3 length is 14 residues. The germline CDR1 and CDR2 sequences are SQVTM and ANQGSEA. CDR3 sequence: CSVARDWDSNEQFF. In nucleotides, the CDR3 is TGCAGCGTTGCAAGGGACTGGGACTCCAATGAGCAGTTCTTC.